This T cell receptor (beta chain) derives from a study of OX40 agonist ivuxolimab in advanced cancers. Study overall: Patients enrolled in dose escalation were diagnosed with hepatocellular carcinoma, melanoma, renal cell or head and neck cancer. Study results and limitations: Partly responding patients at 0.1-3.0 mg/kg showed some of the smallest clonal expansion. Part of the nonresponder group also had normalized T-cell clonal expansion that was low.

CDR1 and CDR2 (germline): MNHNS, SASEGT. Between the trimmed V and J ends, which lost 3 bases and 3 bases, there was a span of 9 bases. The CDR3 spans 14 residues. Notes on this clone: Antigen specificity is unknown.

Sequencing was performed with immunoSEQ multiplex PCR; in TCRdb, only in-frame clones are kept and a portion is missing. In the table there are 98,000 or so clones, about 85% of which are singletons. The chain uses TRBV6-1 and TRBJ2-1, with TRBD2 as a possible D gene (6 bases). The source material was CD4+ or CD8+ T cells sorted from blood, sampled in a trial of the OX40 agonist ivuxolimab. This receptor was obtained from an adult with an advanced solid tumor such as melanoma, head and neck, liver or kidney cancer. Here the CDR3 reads CASSDRSGYNEQFF. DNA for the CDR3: TGTGCCAGCAGTGATCGTAGCGGCTACAATGAGCAGTTCTTC.